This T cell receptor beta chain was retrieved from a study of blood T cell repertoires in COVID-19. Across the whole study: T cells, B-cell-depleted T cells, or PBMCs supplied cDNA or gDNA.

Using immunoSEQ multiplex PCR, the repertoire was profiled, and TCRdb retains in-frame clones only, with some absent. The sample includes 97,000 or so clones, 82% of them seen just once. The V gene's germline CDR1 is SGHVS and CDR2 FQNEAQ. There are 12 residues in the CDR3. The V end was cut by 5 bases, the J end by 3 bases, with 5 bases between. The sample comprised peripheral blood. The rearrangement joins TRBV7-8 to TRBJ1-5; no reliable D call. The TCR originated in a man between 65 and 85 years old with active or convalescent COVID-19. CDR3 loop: CASSRNNQPQHF. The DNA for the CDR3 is TGTGCCAGCAGCCGTAACAATCAGCCCCAGCATTTT.